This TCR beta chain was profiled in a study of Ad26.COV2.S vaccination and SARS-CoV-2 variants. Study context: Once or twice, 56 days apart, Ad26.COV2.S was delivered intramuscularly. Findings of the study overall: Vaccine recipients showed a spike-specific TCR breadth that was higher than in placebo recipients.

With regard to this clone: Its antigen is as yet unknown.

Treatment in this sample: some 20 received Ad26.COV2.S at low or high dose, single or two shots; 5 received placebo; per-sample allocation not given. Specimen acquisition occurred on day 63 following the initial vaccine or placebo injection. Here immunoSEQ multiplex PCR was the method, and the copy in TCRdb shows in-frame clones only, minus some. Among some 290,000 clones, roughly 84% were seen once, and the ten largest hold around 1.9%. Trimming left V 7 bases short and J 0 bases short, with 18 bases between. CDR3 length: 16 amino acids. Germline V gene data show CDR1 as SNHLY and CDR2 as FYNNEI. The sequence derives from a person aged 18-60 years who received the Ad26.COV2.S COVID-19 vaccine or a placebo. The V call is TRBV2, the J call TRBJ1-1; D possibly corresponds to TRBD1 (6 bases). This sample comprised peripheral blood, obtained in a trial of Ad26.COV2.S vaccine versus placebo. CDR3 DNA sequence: TGTGCCAGCAATGGGGGGCGGGGCAGCATGAACACTGAAGCTTTCTTT. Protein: CASNGGRGSMNTEAFF.